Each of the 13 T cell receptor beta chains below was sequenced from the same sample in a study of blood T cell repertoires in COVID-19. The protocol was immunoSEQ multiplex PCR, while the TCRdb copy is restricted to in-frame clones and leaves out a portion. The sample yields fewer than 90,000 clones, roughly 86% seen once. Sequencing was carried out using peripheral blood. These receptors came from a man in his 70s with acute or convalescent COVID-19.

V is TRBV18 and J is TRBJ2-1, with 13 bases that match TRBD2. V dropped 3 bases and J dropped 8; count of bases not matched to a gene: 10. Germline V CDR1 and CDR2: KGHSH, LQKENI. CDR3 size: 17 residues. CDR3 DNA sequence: TGTGCCAGCTCACCTCGGACTAGCGGGAGTTCCCCCCATGAGCAGTTCTTC. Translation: CASSPRTSGSSPHEQFF.

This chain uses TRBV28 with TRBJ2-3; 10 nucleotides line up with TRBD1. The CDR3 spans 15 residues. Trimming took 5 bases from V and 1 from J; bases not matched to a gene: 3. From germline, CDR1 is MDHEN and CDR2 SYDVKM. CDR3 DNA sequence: TGTGCCAGCAGTCCGGGGACAGGGGGCACAGATACGCAGTATTTT. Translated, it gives CASSPGTGGTDTQYF.

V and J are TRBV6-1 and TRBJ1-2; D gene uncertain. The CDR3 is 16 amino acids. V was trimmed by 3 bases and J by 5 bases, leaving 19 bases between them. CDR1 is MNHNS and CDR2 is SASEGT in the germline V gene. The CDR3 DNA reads TGTGCCAGCAGTGATCGGCGCAGGCCGGCCCATTATGGCTACACCTTC. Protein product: CASSDRRRPAHYGYTF.

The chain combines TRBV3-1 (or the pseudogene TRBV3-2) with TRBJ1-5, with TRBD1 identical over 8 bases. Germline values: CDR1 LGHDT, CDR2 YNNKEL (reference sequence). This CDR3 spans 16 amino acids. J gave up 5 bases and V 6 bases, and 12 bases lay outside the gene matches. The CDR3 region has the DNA TGTGCCAGCAGTCCCCACCCCGGACAGGGCGATCAGCCCCAGCATTTT. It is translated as CASSPHPGQGDQPQHF.

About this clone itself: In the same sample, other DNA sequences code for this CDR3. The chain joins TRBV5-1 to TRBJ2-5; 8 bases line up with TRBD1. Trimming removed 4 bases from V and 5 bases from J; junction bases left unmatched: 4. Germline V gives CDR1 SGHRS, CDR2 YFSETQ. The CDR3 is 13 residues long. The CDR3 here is CASSQGARETQYF. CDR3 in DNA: TGCGCCAGCAGCCAGGGGGCGCGGGAGACCCAGTACTTC. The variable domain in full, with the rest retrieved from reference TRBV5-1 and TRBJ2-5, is KAGVTQTPRYLIKTRGQQVTLSCSPISGHRSVSWYQQTPGQGLQFLFEYFSETQRNKGNFPGRFSGRQFSNSRSEMNVSTLELGDSALYLCASSQGARETQYFGPGTRLLVL.

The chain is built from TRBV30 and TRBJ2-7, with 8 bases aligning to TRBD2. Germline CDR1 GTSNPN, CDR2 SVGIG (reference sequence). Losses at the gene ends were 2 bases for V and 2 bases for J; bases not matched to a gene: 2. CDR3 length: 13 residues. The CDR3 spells CAWSTGGTYEQYF. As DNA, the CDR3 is TGTGCCTGGAGTACGGGGGGGACCTACGAGCAGTACTTC.

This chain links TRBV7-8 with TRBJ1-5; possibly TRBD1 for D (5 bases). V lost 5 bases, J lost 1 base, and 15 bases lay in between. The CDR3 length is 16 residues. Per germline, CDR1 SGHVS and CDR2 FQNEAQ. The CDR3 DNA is TGTGCCAGCAGCCCCCGTGGCAGGGAAAGCAATCAGCCCCAGCATTTT. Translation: CASSPRGRESNQPQHF.

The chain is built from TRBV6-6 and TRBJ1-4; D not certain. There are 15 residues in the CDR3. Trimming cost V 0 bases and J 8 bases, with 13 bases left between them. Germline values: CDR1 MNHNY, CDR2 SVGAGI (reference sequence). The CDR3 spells CASSYSNPRGEKLFF. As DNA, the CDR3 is TGTGCCAGCAGTTACTCGAACCCCCGAGGGGAAAAACTGTTTTTT.

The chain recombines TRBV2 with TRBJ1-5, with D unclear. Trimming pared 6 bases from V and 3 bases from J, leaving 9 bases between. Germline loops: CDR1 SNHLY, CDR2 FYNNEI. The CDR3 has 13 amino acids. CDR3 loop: CASRAGINQPQHF. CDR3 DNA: TGTGCCAGCAGGGCGGGGATCAATCAGCCCCAGCATTTT.

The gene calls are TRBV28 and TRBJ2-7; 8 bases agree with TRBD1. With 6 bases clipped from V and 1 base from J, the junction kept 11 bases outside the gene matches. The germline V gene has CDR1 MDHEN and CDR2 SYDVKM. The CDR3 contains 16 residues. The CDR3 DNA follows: TGTGCCAGCAGCCCTTTCTCGACAGGGGCGTCCTACGAGCAGTACTTC. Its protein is CASSPFSTGASYEQYF.

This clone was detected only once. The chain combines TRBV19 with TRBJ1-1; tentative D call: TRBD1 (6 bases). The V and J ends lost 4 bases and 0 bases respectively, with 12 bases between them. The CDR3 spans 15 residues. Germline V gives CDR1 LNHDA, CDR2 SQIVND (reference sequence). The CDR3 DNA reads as TGTGCCAGTAGTAAGAACAGGGTCATGAACACTGAAGCTTTCTTT. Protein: CASSKNRVMNTEAFF.

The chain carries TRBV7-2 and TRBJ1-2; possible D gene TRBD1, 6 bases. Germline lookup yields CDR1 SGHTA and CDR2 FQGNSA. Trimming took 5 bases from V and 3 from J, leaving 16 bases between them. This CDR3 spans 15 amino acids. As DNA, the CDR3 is TGTGCCAGCAGCCCACAAGGACAGAGTTACTATGGCTACACCTTC. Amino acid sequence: CASSPQGQSYYGYTF.

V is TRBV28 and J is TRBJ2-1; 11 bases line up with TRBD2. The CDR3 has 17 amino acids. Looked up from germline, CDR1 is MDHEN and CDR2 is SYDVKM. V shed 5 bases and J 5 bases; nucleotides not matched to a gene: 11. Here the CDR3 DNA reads TGTGCCAGCAGTGTTCTAGCGGGGGGATGGAGGGACAATGAGCAGTTCTTC. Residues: CASSVLAGGWRDNEQFF.